Each of the 25 T cell receptor beta chains below was sequenced from the same sample in a study of control samples from healthy donors and cancer patients. The method was immunoSEQ multiplex PCR; TCRdb's version includes in-frame clones alone and lacks a portion of them. The table shows some 120,000 clones, with about 88% occurring only once. Sequencing was done on a sample of blood. These receptors all come from a woman aged 70-85 years in good health.

The chain recombines TRBV5-1 with TRBJ1-4; the match to TRBD1 covers 8 bases. The CDR3 covers 16 residues. J gave up 4 bases and V 4 bases, and 9 bases lay outside the gene matches. The germline CDR1 and CDR2 sequences are SGHRS and YFSETQ. CDR3 coding DNA: TGCGCCAGCAGCACCCATGGACAGGGCTTTAATGAAAAACTGTTTTTT. This sequence encodes CASSTHGQGFNEKLFF.

The chain employs TRBV6-6 and TRBJ1-3; weak D call: TRBD1 (6 bases). In germline, CDR1 is MNHNY, CDR2 SVGAGI (reference sequence). CDR3 length: 14 residues. Trimming removed 6 bases from V and 2 bases from J, with 11 bases in between. In DNA form, the CDR3 reads TGTGCCAGCAGAGCAGGACAGACTGGAAACACCATATATTTT. Protein: CASRAGQTGNTIYF.

The J gene is TRBJ1-4, the V gene TRBV15; D gene uncertain. Trimming stripped 0 bases from V and 8 bases from J, with 7 bases between. The germline gives CDR1 LNHNV, CDR2 YYDKDF (reference sequence). This CDR3 has 13 amino acids. As DNA, the CDR3 is TGTGCCACCAGCAGAGATGCTTTGGAAAAACTGTTTTTT. It specifies CATSRDALEKLFF.

V usage is TRBV6-2 or TRBV6-3 and J usage is TRBJ1-4; D unclear. The CDR3 runs 11 residues. CDR1 and CDR2 (germline): MNHEY, SVGEGT. V was shortened by 5 bases and J by 12 bases, with 10 bases between the two germline ends. The CDR3 region is CASSNNWELFF. The CDR3 nucleotides are TGTGCCAGCAGTAATAATTGGGAACTGTTTTTT.

The chain links TRBV5-1 to TRBJ1-5, with a tentative D call TRBD1 (5 bases). The CDR3 has 15 residues. CDR1 and CDR2 (germline): SGHRS, YFSETQ. Trimming cost V 4 bases and J 2 bases, with 13 bases left between them. CDR3 sequence (DNA): TGCGCCAGCAGCCGGGGGGGGGATCGCAATCAGCCCCAGCATTTT. Its protein product is CASSRGGDRNQPQHF.

The chain recombines TRBV5-1 with TRBJ2-3; weak D call: TRBD1 (5 bases). Trimming took off 1 base at V and 0 bases at J, with 9 bases between the two ends. The CDR3 is 15 residues long. Germline V gene lookup returns CDR1 SGHRS and CDR2 YFSETQ. The CDR3 region is CASSLQGFSTDTQYF. The CDR3 DNA reads TGCGCCAGCAGCTTGCAGGGCTTTAGCACAGATACGCAGTATTTT.

This sequence joins TRBV5-1 and TRBJ1-1; 7 nucleotides agree with TRBD1. The CDR3 has 15 amino acids. Germline V gene sequence: CDR1 SGHRS, CDR2 YFSETQ. V shed 4 bases, J shed 3 bases, and the junction held 9 bases outside the gene matches. The CDR3 sequence: CASSVTGSVYTEAFF. The CDR3, as DNA: TGCGCCAGCAGCGTGACAGGGAGTGTGTACACTGAAGCTTTCTTT.

This clone was counted once. This chain uses TRBV5-1 with TRBJ2-5; D remains ambiguous. The CDR3 has 15 amino acids. Trimming cost V 2 bases and J 5 bases, with 16 bases left between them. Germline CDR1 SGHRS, CDR2 YFSETQ. The DNA for the CDR3 is TGCGCCAGCAGCTTTACCCCCGGAGCGCGGGAGACCCAGTACTTC. This codes for CASSFTPGARETQYF.

The J gene is TRBJ1-5, the V gene TRBV16; D perhaps matches TRBD1 (5 bases). V was shortened by 0 bases and J by 7 bases, with 13 bases between the two germline ends. Germline V CDR1 and CDR2: KGHSY, FQNENV. CDR3 size: 15 residues. The CDR3 coding sequence is TGTGCCAGCAGCCAATCGTGGACATCTTACCAGCCCCAGCATTTT. Protein sequence: CASSQSWTSYQPQHF.

This chain connects TRBV18 to TRBJ2-1, with 11 positions matching TRBD2. Germline V gene data show CDR1 as KGHSH and CDR2 as LQKENI. The CDR3 runs to 18 residues. The ends lost 3 bases at V and 1 base at J; junction bases unmatched: 8. CDR3 in DNA: TGTGCCAGCTCACCGTACCCCCTAGCGGGGGGTTCCTACAATGAGCAGTTCTTC. As protein: CASSPYPLAGGSYNEQFF. The whole variable domain, remainder taken from reference TRBV18 and TRBJ2-1, is NAGVMQNPRHLVRRRGQEARLRCSPMKGHSHVYWYRQLPEEGLKFMVYLQKENIIDESGMPKERFSAEFPKEGPSILRIQQVVRGDSAAYFCASSPYPLAGGSYNEQFFGPGTRLTVL.

There are a few counts of this clone. V and J are TRBV27 and TRBJ1-6; D remains unclear. The CDR3 contains 13 residues. Trimming pared 8 bases from V and 4 bases from J, leaving 9 bases between. In germline, CDR1 is MNHEY, CDR2 SMNVEV (reference sequence). CDR3 nucleotide sequence: TGTGCCAGCGGATGGGTGTATAATTCACCCCTCCACTTT. Translation gives CASGWVYNSPLHF.

In DNA form, the CDR3 reads TGTGCCAGCAGCCCCCCCGGGTCACCCCTCCACTTT. Translation: CASSPPGSPLHF. The rearrangement uses TRBV11-2 and TRBJ1-6; no clear D gene. Trimming shortened V by 5 bases and J by 10 bases, and 9 bases separated the two germline ends. Germline V lookup: CDR1 SGHAT, CDR2 FQNNGV. This CDR3 is built from 12 residues.

V and J are TRBV19 and TRBJ2-2, with TRBD2 matching 8 bases. Germline V gene lookup returns CDR1 LNHDA and CDR2 SQIVND (reference sequence). The V and J ends lost 3 bases and 4 bases, in that order; junction bases with no gene match: 13. This CDR3 is built from 18 residues. The CDR3: CASSMGRTSSLFTGELFF. The CDR3, as DNA: TGTGCCAGTAGTATGGGTCGGACTAGCTCTTTATTCACCGGGGAGCTGTTTTTT.

The chain employs TRBV27 and TRBJ2-7, with TRBD2 matching over 12 bases. This CDR3 has 14 residues. The V gene's germline CDR1 is MNHEY and CDR2 SMNVEV (reference sequence). V lost 2 bases to trimming and J lost 6 bases; unmatched junction nucleotides: 2. CDR3 loop: CASSLGLAGFEQYF. CDR3 DNA sequence: TGTGCCAGCAGTTTAGGACTAGCGGGGTTCGAGCAGTACTTC.

This rearrangement joins TRBV2 to TRBJ2-2; D unresolved. The CDR3 spans 13 residues. V was cut by 3 bases and J by 7 bases, with 9 bases left in between. Germline CDR1 reads SNHLY; CDR2 reads FYNNEI. The CDR3 is CASSDPGGGELFF. The CDR3 nucleotides are TGTGCCAGCAGTGATCCGGGTGGCGGGGAGCTGTTTTTT. The full variable domain, with the rest looked up from reference TRBV2 and TRBJ2-2, is EPEVTQTPSHQVTQMGQEVILRCVPISNHLYFYWYRQILGQKVEFLVSFYNNEISEKSEIFDDQFSVERPDGSNFTLKIRSTKLEDSAMYFCASSDPGGGELFFGEGSRLTVL.

The chain is built from TRBV7-3 and TRBJ2-2, with 9 bases lining up with TRBD1. The trim removed 4 bases at V and 7 bases at J, leaving 4 bases unmatched. The CDR3 is 14 amino acids. From germline, CDR1 is SGHTA and CDR2 FQGTGA. The CDR3: CASSSQGANGELFF. CDR3 DNA sequence: TGTGCCAGCAGCTCACAGGGGGCGAACGGGGAGCTGTTTTTT.

V and J are TRBV6-6 and TRBJ1-1; 8 nucleotides agree with TRBD1. This CDR3 is 15 amino acids long. CDR1 and CDR2 from the germline V gene are MNHNY and SVGAGI (reference sequence). Trimming at V came to 2 bases and at J to 5 bases, leaving 7 bases not matched to a gene. In DNA form, the CDR3 reads TGTGCCAGCAGTTACGCACAGGGGGGCGGGACTGAAGCTTTCTTT. Translated: CASSYAQGGGTEAFF.

The chain has TRBV5-1 and TRBJ2-1, with unresolved D. The germline V and J ends were trimmed by 4 bases and 5 bases, with 4 bases remaining between them. Looked up from germline, CDR1 is SGHRS and CDR2 is YFSETQ. This CDR3 spans 11 amino acids. In DNA form, the CDR3 reads TGCGCCAGCAGCCCCGACAATGAGCAGTTCTTC. Encoded protein: CASSPDNEQFF.

This chain uses TRBV9 with TRBJ1-4; the match to TRBD1 covers 7 bases. Unmatched junction bases numbered 7, after V lost 0 bases and J lost 5 bases. Germline V CDR1 and CDR2: SGDLS, YYNGEE. The CDR3 covers 16 residues. CDR3 DNA: TGTGCCAGCAGCGTAGAGTTCGGGACAGAGAATGAAAAACTGTTTTTT. This translates into CASSVEFGTENEKLFF.

The genes are TRBV4-2 and TRBJ1-2; D unresolved. The ends were cut back, 4 bases at V and 6 bases at J, with 12 bases in the middle. This CDR3 comprises 13 residues. Germline lookup yields CDR1 LGHNA and CDR2 YNFKEQ. CDR3 in amino acids: CASSPPLRDGYTF. CDR3 in DNA: TGTGCCAGCAGCCCACCGCTGAGGGATGGCTACACCTTC.

V is TRBV6-2 or TRBV6-3 and J is TRBJ2-7; D tentatively reads TRBD1 or TRBD2 (6 bases each). The CDR3 is made up of 13 amino acids. The V and J ends lost 6 bases and 2 bases respectively, with 11 bases between them. From germline, CDR1 is MNHEY and CDR2 SVGEGT. CDR3 nucleotide sequence: TGTGCCAGCAGCCTGGGGGGCCCCTACGAGCAGTACTTC. It is translated as CASSLGGPYEQYF.

This clone was counted only a few times. The rearrangement joins TRBV6-5 to TRBJ2-3, with 11 bases lining up with TRBD2. Germline CDR1 and CDR2: MNHEY and SVGAGI. The CDR3 spans 12 residues. CDR3 sequence reads: CATGLAGSTQYF. The CDR3 bases are TGTGCAACTGGACTAGCGGGTTCTACGCAGTATTTT.

This chain connects TRBV9 to TRBJ1-5; TRBD1 aligns across 10 bases. Germline-derived CDR1 and CDR2 are SGDLS and YYNGEE. Trimming took 3 bases from V and 5 from J; bases not matched to a gene: 5. This CDR3 has 15 residues. CDR3 DNA: TGTGCCAGCAGCGCCGGGACAGGGGCTGATCAGCCCCAGCATTTT. Protein product: CASSAGTGADQPQHF.

The rearrangement joins TRBV12-3 or TRBV12-4 to TRBJ1-1; unclear D gene. The CDR3 has 11 amino acids. Trimming removed 6 bases from V and 3 bases from J, with 5 bases in between. The CDR3 coding sequence is TGTGCCAGCAGACAGTACACTGAAGCTTTCTTT. This encodes CASRQYTEAFF.

In this sample, this clone turned up a few times. This chain uses TRBV3-1 (or the pseudogene TRBV3-2) with TRBJ1-1; the D gene is possibly TRBD1 (6 bases). Germline V gene lookup returns CDR1 LGHDT and CDR2 YNNKEL (reference sequence). V gave up 1 base and J gave up 4 bases, with 13 bases separating them. This CDR3 contains 15 residues. The CDR3 region is CASSQAFRGGTEAFF. In nucleotides, the CDR3 is TGTGCCAGCAGCCAAGCGTTTAGGGGGGGCACTGAAGCTTTCTTT.